Shown below are 2 T cell receptor beta chains from a single sample sequenced in a study of blood T cells in healthy people across ages (dated by TCRdb to between 2015 and 2017). Libraries came from 5' RACE. Data came from an Illumina HiSeq 2500. A second PCR of roughly 6 to 11 cycles was run with a J-beta primer mix and a sample-barcoded 5' primer. TCRdb reran the public reads through fastp at Q25 and MiXCR, keeping productive beta chains. Duplicate CDR3 protein sequences are folded into a single record with the most common DNA and genes. A total of 1.5 million to 1.8 million distinct CDR3 sequences appear in this sample, approximately 43% of them only once. The ten largest clonotypes hold approximately 4.1% of the sample. The sequenced sample consisted of blood. These receptors all stem from a woman aged 18-30 years in good health.

There are a few counts of this clonotype. CDR3 sequence reads: CASSLVGNTDTQYF. CDR3 sequence (DNA): TGCGCCAGCAGCTTGGTCGGGAACACAGATACGCAGTATTTT. This rearrangement joins TRBV5-1 to TRBJ2-3; D is perhaps TRBD2 (5 bases). V lost 0 bases and J 2 bases, leaving 7 bases between the germline ends. From germline, CDR1 is SGHRS and CDR2 YFSETQ. This CDR3 is 14 amino acids long.

This clonotype was recorded many times. This rearrangement joins TRBV29-1 to TRBJ2-1; D ambiguous. The CDR3 spans 13 residues. Germline CDR1 reads SQVTM; CDR2 reads ANQGSEA. Trimming took off 4 bases at V and 8 bases at J, with 15 bases between the two ends. CDR3: CSVAGRFSDEQFF. The DNA for the CDR3 is TGCAGCGTTGCGGGCAGGTTTTCCGATGAGCAGTTCTTC.